Each of the 31 T cell receptor beta chains below was sequenced from the same sample in a study of T-cell reconstitution after alpha-beta-depleted transplantation in children. Unique molecular identifiers featured in how the TCRbeta library was prepared. TCRdb recomputed calls from the PCR reads with MiXCR, one row per CDR3 protein. The data hold fewer than 750,000 distinct CDR3 sequences, with around 23% observed a single time. The sample here was PBMCs, mostly from graft donor cells, taken 360 days after TCRalphabeta/CD19-depleted stem cell transplant. All receptors come from a boy in the first two years of life who had a stem cell transplant for acute myeloid leukemia, so the T cells may come from the graft donor.

This clonotype came up a few times. The genes are TRBV6-5 and TRBJ2-2, with 7 bases identical to TRBD2. With 2 bases clipped from V and 6 bases from J, the junction kept 3 bases outside the gene matches. Germline V gene sequence: CDR1 MNHEY, CDR2 SVGAGI. The CDR3 contains 14 residues. The CDR3 DNA is TGTGCCAGCAGTTACAGCGGGGAGGCCGGGGAGCTGTTTTTT. This gives the protein CASSYSGEAGELFF.

This sequence joins TRBV11-2 and TRBJ2-3, with 10 bases that match TRBD1. V lost 5 bases and J lost 6; bases outside the gene matches: 8. CDR1 SGHAT and CDR2 FQNNGV come from the germline V gene. This CDR3 has 15 residues. The CDR3 is CASSPPTGGIDTQYF. Here the CDR3 DNA reads TGTGCCAGCAGCCCTCCGACAGGGGGCATCGATACGCAGTATTTT. The full variable domain, completed using reference TRBV11-2 and TRBJ2-3, is EAGVAQSPRYKIIEKRQSVAFWCNPISGHATLYWYQQILGQGPKLLIQFQNNGVVDDSQLPKDRFSAERLKGVDSTLKIQPAKLEDSAVYLCASSPPTGGIDTQYFGPGTRLTVL.

This clonotype has just a few counts. This CDR3 reads CSASLTEPGLPLGIQYF. CDR3 in DNA: TGCAGTGCTAGCTTGACGGAACCGGGACTCCCTTTGGGCATTCAGTACTTC. This chain joins TRBV20-1 and TRBJ2-4, with a possible D match to TRBD2 (6 bases). The CDR3 runs to 17 residues. Trimming removed 3 bases from V and 9 bases from J, with 27 bases in between. CDR1 is DFQATT, CDR2 SNEGSKA, per germline (reference sequence).

The sample holds many counts of this clonotype. The gene calls are TRBV24-1 and TRBJ2-4; D uncertain. Germline V gene lookup returns CDR1 KGHDR and CDR2 SFDVKD. Trimming took off 6 bases at V and 0 bases at J, with 17 bases between the two ends. The CDR3 runs to 17 residues. CDR3 in DNA: TGTGCCACCAGTAGACCCGACCCTCGGATAGCCAAAAACATTCAGTACTTC. Its protein is CATSRPDPRIAKNIQYF.

This clonotype was seen only a few times. The genes are TRBV6-2 or TRBV6-3 and TRBJ1-1; D is unclear. Germline V gene data show CDR1 as MNHEY and CDR2 as SVGEGT. CDR3 length: 13 amino acids. The ends were cut back, 5 bases at V and 1 base at J, with 8 bases in the middle. CDR3 bases: TGTGCCAGCAGTCAAAACCCGAACACTGAAGCTTTCTTT. Translation gives CASSQNPNTEAFF.

The rearrangement uses TRBV27 and TRBJ2-2; no reliable D call. This CDR3 is built from 14 residues. Germline assignment: CDR1 MNHEY and CDR2 SMNVEV (reference sequence). V shed 5 bases and J shed 0 bases, with 7 bases lying between them. DNA of the CDR3: TGTGCCAGCAGTAATAGGACGAACACCGGGGAGCTGTTTTTT. Translation gives CASSNRTNTGELFF.

The chain is built from TRBV29-1 and TRBJ1-1; maybe TRBD1 (5 bases). From germline, CDR1 is SQVTM and CDR2 ANQGSEA. The CDR3 has 11 residues. CDR3: CTTGGSTEAFF. The CDR3 DNA reads TGCACCACCGGGGGAAGCACTGAAGCTTTCTTT.

This clonotype was seen repeatedly, ten times or more. V is TRBV10-2 and J is TRBJ2-3, with TRBD2 identical over 9 bases. The CDR3 covers 17 residues. Germline V gives CDR1 WSHSY, CDR2 SAAADI. V trimming: 3 bases; J trimming: 8 bases; junction bases outside the gene matches: 15. The CDR3 sequence: CASSERSGGGAGGTQYF. The CDR3 DNA follows: TGCGCCAGCAGTGAACGCTCGGGCGGGGGGGCTGGAGGTACGCAGTATTTT.

This rearrangement joins TRBV10-3 to TRBJ2-7; 10 bases map to TRBD1. Germline CDR1 is ENHRY and CDR2 is SYGVKD. Losses at the gene ends were 4 bases for V and 4 bases for J; bases not matched to a gene: 10. The length of the CDR3 is 16 residues. Here the CDR3 reads CAISASRGQGIYEQYV. CDR3 DNA sequence: TGTGCCATCAGTGCGAGTCGGGGACAGGGGATATACGAGCAGTACGTC.

This clonotype was seen at least ten times. The chain has TRBV29-1 and TRBJ1-1; perhaps TRBD1 as D (6 bases). The germline gives CDR1 SQVTM, CDR2 ANQGSEA. The CDR3 covers 16 residues. Trimming cost V 4 bases and J 1 base, with 19 bases left between them. The CDR3 DNA reads as TGCAGCGTTGCACGGGACAACCGAAGCCCGAACACTGAAGCTTTCTTT. The encoded protein is CSVARDNRSPNTEAFF.

The sample holds a few counts of this clonotype. The chain couples TRBV20-1 to TRBJ1-6; D is uncertain. CDR3 size: 14 residues. The V end was cut by 3 bases, the J end by 8 bases, with 14 bases between. Germline CDR1 is DFQATT and CDR2 is SNEGSKA (reference sequence). CDR3 sequence reads: CSARKGAGDSPLHF. The CDR3 region has the DNA TGCAGTGCTAGGAAGGGAGCTGGGGATTCACCCCTCCACTTT.

There are a few counts of this clonotype. The V call is TRBV20-1, the J call TRBJ1-3, with D unresolved. The germline CDR1 and CDR2 sequences are DFQATT and SNEGSKA (reference sequence). The V gene lost 6 bases and the J gene lost 0 bases, with 3 bases spanning the gap. The CDR3 is 11 residues long. CDR3 loop: CSANSGNTIYF. CDR3 DNA: TGCAGTGCCAACTCTGGAAACACCATATATTTT.

This clonotype was recorded at least ten times. The genes are TRBV5-1 and TRBJ2-1; 9 nucleotides agree with TRBD1. The length of the CDR3 is 15 residues. CDR1 is SGHRS and CDR2 is YFSETQ in the germline V gene. The V gene end was trimmed by 3 bases and the J gene end by 8 bases; junction bases not matched to a gene: 9. The CDR3 DNA sequence: TGCGCCAGCAGCTGGACTAACAGGGGGCGGGATGAGCAGTTCTTC. Translated, it gives CASSWTNRGRDEQFF.

The rearrangement joins TRBV20-1 to TRBJ2-2; 7 bases line up with TRBD1. CDR1 DFQATT and CDR2 SNEGSKA come from the germline V gene (reference sequence). This CDR3 has 13 residues. The V gene end was trimmed by 2 bases and the J gene end by 5 bases; junction bases not matched to a gene: 2. In DNA, the CDR3 is TGCAGTGCTAGATCCAGGGGGACCGGGGAGCTGTTTTTT. Its translation: CSARSRGTGELFF.

This clonotype was recorded at least ten times. This chain connects TRBV29-1 to TRBJ2-5; D gene unclear. CDR3 length: 10 residues. Germline CDR1 SQVTM, CDR2 ANQGSEA. Trimming removed 4 bases from V and 5 bases from J, with 5 bases in between. CDR3 DNA sequence: TGCAGCGTTGTAGTTGAGACCCAGTACTTC. Its translation is CSVVVETQYF.

This rearrangement joins TRBV18 to TRBJ2-1; TRBD1 is a possible D gene (5 bases). Trimming removed 2 bases from V and 0 bases from J, with 11 bases in between. The V gene's germline CDR1 is KGHSH and CDR2 LQKENI. The CDR3 has 16 amino acids. In DNA form, the CDR3 reads TGTGCCAGCTCACCAGTGACAGTCCTCTCCTACAATGAGCAGTTCTTC. This codes for CASSPVTVLSYNEQFF.

This chain joins TRBV6-5 and TRBJ2-7; 11 bases align to TRBD1. The CDR3 runs 16 residues. Germline assignment: CDR1 MNHEY and CDR2 SVGAGI. Trimming took 3 bases from V and 1 from J; bases not matched to a gene: 5. CDR3 protein: CASSYAGTGGSYEQYV. CDR3 bases: TGTGCCAGCAGTTATGCCGGGACAGGGGGGTCCTACGAGCAGTACGTC.

Many counts were recorded for this clonotype. This chain joins TRBV12-3 or TRBV12-4 and TRBJ2-5, with 8 bases lining up with TRBD2. The J segment lost 4 bases and the V segment lost 7 bases, leaving 11 bases of the junction unmatched. The CDR3 is made up of 15 amino acids. Here the CDR3 reads CASTPRLAGRETQYF. The CDR3 DNA sequence: TGTGCCAGCACCCCCAGGCTAGCGGGTAGAGAGACCCAGTACTTC.

This clonotype occurred a few times. The chain links TRBV2 to TRBJ1-2; possibly TRBD1 for D (5 bases). The V and J ends lost 5 bases and 4 bases respectively, with 11 bases between them. The V gene's germline CDR1 is SNHLY and CDR2 FYNNEI. The CDR3 totals 13 residues. The CDR3 DNA sequence: TGTGCCAGCAGTCCAGGGTACCCCTATGGCTACACCTTC. Its protein is CASSPGYPYGYTF.

The chain combines TRBV12-3 or TRBV12-4 with TRBJ2-1; D call uncertain. V was cut by 11 bases and J by 0 bases, with 23 bases left in between. CDR3 length: 17 amino acids. The CDR3 reads CALSLRGEKSSYNEQFF. The CDR3 bases are TGTGCCCTCAGTTTACGTGGGGAAAAGAGCTCCTACAATGAGCAGTTCTTC.

J is TRBJ2-7 and V is TRBV7-2, with D unclear. The CDR3 covers 12 residues. The germline gives CDR1 SGHTA, CDR2 FQGNSA. Trimming stripped 4 bases from V and 4 bases from J, with 8 bases between. The CDR3: CASSSGFYEQYF. In DNA, the CDR3 is TGTGCCAGCAGCTCAGGATTTTACGAGCAGTACTTC.

The rearrangement joins TRBV28 to TRBJ2-3; 7 bases align to TRBD2. The CDR3 runs 14 residues. V trimming: 5 bases; J trimming: 5 bases; junction bases outside the gene matches: 7. Germline-derived CDR1 and CDR2 are MDHEN and SYDVKM. The CDR3 spells CASSGPGTKDTQYF. The CDR3 region has the DNA TGTGCCAGCAGTGGACCCGGGACTAAAGATACGCAGTATTTT.

V usage is TRBV7-8 and J usage is TRBJ2-7; D not resolved. V was shortened by 0 bases and J by 8 bases, with 8 bases between the two germline ends. CDR3 length: 12 amino acids. Looked up from germline, CDR1 is SGHVS and CDR2 is FQNEAQ. The CDR3 DNA reads TGTGCCAGCAGCTTAGCCCCTGGCAAGCAGTACTTC. It encodes CASSLAPGKQYF.

The chain has TRBV20-1 and TRBJ2-3, with D uncertain. Germline CDR1 reads DFQATT; CDR2 reads SNEGSKA (reference sequence). V lost 0 bases and J 2 bases, leaving 12 bases between the germline ends. The length of the CDR3 is 15 residues. DNA for the CDR3: TGCAGTGCTAGAGATTGGCGAGGAGACACAGATACGCAGTATTTT. Translating gives CSARDWRGDTDTQYF.

This clonotype has a handful of counts. V usage is TRBV20-1 and J usage is TRBJ1-1, with a tentative D call TRBD1 (5 bases). The CDR3 length is 14 residues. V lost 1 base and J lost 6, with 15 bases in between. Germline CDR1 and CDR2: DFQATT and SNEGSKA (reference sequence). The CDR3 is CSARAPGERAEAFF. The CDR3 coding sequence is TGCAGTGCTAGAGCCCCGGGGGAGAGGGCTGAAGCTTTCTTT.

This clonotype was counted between two and nine times. The rearrangement links TRBV5-4 to TRBJ2-7; TRBD1 matches at 9 bases. CDR1 is SGHNT and CDR2 is YYREEE in the germline V gene (reference sequence). This CDR3 contains 14 residues. Trimming removed 4 bases from V and 4 bases from J; junction bases left unmatched: 6. This chain's CDR3 is CASSPRTGEYEQYF. The CDR3 DNA reads as TGTGCCAGCAGCCCCCGGACAGGGGAATACGAGCAGTACTTC.

In this sample, this clonotype turned up many times. The rearrangement links TRBV5-8 to TRBJ2-2; D ambiguous. The CDR3 is 14 residues long. V was pared by 2 bases and J by 0 bases, with 5 bases between. In germline, CDR1 is SGHTS, CDR2 YDEGEE. CDR3 protein: CASSFVTNTGELFF. The CDR3 DNA reads TGTGCCAGCAGCTTTGTAACGAACACCGGGGAGCTGTTTTTT.

This rearrangement joins TRBV12-3 or TRBV12-4 to TRBJ2-3; 11 positions agree with TRBD2. This CDR3 is built from 16 residues. Trimming at V came to 5 bases and at J to 2 bases, leaving 6 bases not matched to a gene. CDR3 region: CASSLRLAGITDTQYF. In nucleotides, the CDR3 is TGTGCCAGCAGTCTCCGACTAGCGGGGATCACAGATACGCAGTATTTT.

CDR3 sequence reads: CASSLRGVGGQETQYF. For the CDR3, the DNA is TGTGCCAGCAGCTTAAGGGGGGTTGGCGGTCAAGAGACCCAGTACTTC. The chain uses TRBV7-7 and TRBJ2-5; D possibly matches TRBD1 or TRBD2 (6 bases each). Germline V lookup: CDR1 SSHAT, CDR2 FNYEAQ (reference sequence). The length of the CDR3 is 16 residues. Trimming shortened V by 2 bases and J by 2 bases, and 15 bases separated the two germline ends.

The J gene is TRBJ1-5, the V gene TRBV12-3 or TRBV12-4; tentatively, D is TRBD1 (5 bases). The V gene lost 6 bases and the J gene lost 6 bases, with 12 bases spanning the gap. CDR3 length: 13 amino acids. CDR3 in DNA: TGTGCCAGCAGCCTTGGGGACGGTCAGCCCCAGCATTTT. Translating gives CASSLGDGQPQHF.

This chain uses TRBV12-3 or TRBV12-4 with TRBJ2-2, with D possibly being TRBD1 (6 bases). V shed 4 bases and J shed 3 bases, with 12 bases lying between them. The CDR3 has 15 residues. The CDR3 spells CASSSPTGHTGELFF. The CDR3 DNA reads as TGTGCCAGCAGTTCTCCGACAGGACACACCGGGGAGCTGTTTTTT.